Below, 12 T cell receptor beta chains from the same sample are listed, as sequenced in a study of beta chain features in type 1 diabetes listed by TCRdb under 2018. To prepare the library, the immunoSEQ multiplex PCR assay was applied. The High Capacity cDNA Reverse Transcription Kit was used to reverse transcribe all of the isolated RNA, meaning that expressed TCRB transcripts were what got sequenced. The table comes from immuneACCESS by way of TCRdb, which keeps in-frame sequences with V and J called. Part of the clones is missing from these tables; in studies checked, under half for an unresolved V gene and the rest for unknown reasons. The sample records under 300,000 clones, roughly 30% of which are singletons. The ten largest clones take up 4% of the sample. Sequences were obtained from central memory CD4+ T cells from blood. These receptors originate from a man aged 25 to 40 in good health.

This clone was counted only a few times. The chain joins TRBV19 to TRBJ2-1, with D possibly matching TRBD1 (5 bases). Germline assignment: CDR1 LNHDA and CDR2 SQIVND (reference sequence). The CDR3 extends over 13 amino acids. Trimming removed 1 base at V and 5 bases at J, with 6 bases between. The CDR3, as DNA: TGTGCCAGTAGTATAGCCAGGGACAATGAGCAGTTCTTC. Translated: CASSIARDNEQFF.

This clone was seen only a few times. CDR3 bases: TGTGCCACCGGAGGGGTCCAAGAGACCCAGTACTTC. Translated, it gives CATGGVQETQYF. The chain combines TRBV10-3 with TRBJ2-5, with D maybe TRBD2 (6 bases). Germline lookup yields CDR1 ENHRY and CDR2 SYGVKD. The CDR3 consists of 12 residues. The V end lost 10 bases, the J end lost 1 base, and 10 bases lay between the germline ends.

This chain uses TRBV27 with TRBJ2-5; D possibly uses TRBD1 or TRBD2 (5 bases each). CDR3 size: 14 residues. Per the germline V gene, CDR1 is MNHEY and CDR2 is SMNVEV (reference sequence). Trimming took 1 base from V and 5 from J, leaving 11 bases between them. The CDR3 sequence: CASSLLGDVETQYF. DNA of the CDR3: TGTGCCAGCAGTTTATTGGGGGACGTGGAGACCCAGTACTTC.

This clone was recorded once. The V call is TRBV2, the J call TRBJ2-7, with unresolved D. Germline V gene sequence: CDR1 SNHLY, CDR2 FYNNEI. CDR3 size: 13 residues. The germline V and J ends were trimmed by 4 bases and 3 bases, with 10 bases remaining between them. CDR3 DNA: TGTGCCAGCAGTGGACTTACACTCTACGAGCAGTACTTC. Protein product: CASSGLTLYEQYF.

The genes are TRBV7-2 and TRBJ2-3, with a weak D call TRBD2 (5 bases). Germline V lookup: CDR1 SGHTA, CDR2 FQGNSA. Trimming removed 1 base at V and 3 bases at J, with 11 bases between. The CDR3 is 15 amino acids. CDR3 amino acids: CASSLEGRLTDTQYF. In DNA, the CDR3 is TGTGCCAGCAGCTTAGAGGGTAGACTAACAGATACGCAGTATTTT.

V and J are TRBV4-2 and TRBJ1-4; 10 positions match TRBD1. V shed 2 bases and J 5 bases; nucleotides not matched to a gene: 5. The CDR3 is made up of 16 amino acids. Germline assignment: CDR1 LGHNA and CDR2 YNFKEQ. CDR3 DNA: TGTGCCAGCAGCCAACACCCGACAGGGGGCAATGAAAAACTGTTTTTT. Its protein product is CASSQHPTGGNEKLFF.

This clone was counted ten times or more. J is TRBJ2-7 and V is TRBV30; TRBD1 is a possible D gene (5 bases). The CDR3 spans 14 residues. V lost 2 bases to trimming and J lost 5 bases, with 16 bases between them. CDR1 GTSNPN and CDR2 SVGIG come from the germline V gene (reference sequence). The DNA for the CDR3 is TGTGCCTGGAGTTGGAAGACAGTCGGTAACGAGCAGTACTTC. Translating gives CAWSWKTVGNEQYF.

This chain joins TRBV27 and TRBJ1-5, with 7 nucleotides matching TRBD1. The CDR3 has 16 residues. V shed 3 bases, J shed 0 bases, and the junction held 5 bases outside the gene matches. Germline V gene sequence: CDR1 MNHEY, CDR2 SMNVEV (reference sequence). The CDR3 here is CASSLRAGGSNQPQHF. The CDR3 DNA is TGTGCCAGCAGTTTGCGGGCAGGGGGTAGCAATCAGCCCCAGCATTTT.

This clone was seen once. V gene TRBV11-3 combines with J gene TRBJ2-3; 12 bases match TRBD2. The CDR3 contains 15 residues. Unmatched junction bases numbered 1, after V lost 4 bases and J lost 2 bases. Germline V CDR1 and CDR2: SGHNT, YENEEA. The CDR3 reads CASSWTSGNTDTQYF. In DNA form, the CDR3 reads TGTGCCAGCAGCTGGACTAGCGGGAACACAGATACGCAGTATTTT.

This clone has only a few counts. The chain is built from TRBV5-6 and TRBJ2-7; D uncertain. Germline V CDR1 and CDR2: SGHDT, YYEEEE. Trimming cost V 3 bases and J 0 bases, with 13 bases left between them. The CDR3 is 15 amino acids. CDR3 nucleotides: TGTGCCAGCAGCTGGGATAGGCGCCTCTCCTACGAGCAGTACTTC. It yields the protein CASSWDRRLSYEQYF.

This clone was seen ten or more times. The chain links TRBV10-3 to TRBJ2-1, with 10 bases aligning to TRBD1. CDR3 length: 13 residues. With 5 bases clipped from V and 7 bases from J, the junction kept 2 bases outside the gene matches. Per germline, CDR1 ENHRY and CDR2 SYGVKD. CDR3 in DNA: TGTGCCATCAGTCGGACAGGGGGAAATGAGCAGTTCTTC. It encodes CAISRTGGNEQFF.

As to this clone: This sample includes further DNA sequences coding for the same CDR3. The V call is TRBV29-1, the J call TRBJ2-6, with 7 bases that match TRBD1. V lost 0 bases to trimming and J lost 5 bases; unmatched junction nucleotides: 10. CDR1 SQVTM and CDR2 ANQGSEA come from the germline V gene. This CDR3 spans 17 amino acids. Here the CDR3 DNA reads TGCAGCGTTGAAGAGAACCAGGCAGGGGGTCGGGCCAACGTCCTGACTTTC. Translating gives CSVEENQAGGRANVLTF. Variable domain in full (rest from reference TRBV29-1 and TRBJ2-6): SAVISQKPSRDICQRGTSLTIQCQVDSQVTMMFWYRQQPGQSLTLIATANQGSEATYESGFVIDKFPISRPNLTFSTLTVSNMSPEDSSIYLCSVEENQAGGRANVLTFGAGSRLTVL.